This entry lists 15 T cell receptor beta chains sequenced from one sample in a study of blood T cells in healthy people across ages. Sample-barcoded 5' priming and a J-beta primer mix drove a second PCR of roughly 6 to 12 cycles. Via MiXCR, TCRdb re-called the 5' RACE reads, giving one row per CDR3 protein. The data contain about 1 million distinct CDR3 sequences, 45% of them singletons. The sequenced sample was blood. These receptors were taken from a woman in her sixties or seventies in good health.

V and J are TRBV11-2 and TRBJ2-5, with 10 bases identical to TRBD2. The CDR3 extends over 15 amino acids. Trimming cost V 5 bases and J 5 bases; bases outside gene matches: 8. Per germline, CDR1 SGHAT and CDR2 FQNNGV. The CDR3 loop is CASSPSGRGSETQYF. The CDR3 bases are TGTGCCAGCAGCCCGAGCGGGAGGGGGAGTGAGACCCAGTACTTC.

This chain links TRBV9 with TRBJ1-1; D uncertain. Deletions cut 0 bases from V and 3 bases from J, with 9 bases between. CDR3 length: 14 residues. The germline V gene has CDR1 SGDLS and CDR2 YYNGEE. This CDR3 is CASSVAGFDTEAFF. CDR3 coding DNA: TGTGCCAGCAGCGTAGCTGGGTTCGACACTGAAGCTTTCTTT.

This clonotype occurred a few times. DNA of the CDR3: TGTGCCAGCAGCCCCGGGGGAGCGGACGTACTCCTTAACTATGGCTACACCTTC. It specifies CASSPGGADVLLNYGYTF. V and J are TRBV11-2 and TRBJ1-2, with D tentatively TRBD1 (5 bases). V gave up 5 bases and J gave up 1 base, with 23 bases separating them. Germline CDR1 reads SGHAT; CDR2 reads FQNNGV. This CDR3 is 18 amino acids long.

Points on this clonotype: This sequence may be a read error, since a much larger clone differs from it by one base. The gene calls are TRBV29-1 and TRBJ2-1; no firm D call. Germline loops: CDR1 SQVTM, CDR2 ANQGSEA. This CDR3 has 13 residues. The CDR3 loop reads CGVVGGSYNEQFF. CDR3 DNA: TGCGGCGTTGTAGGTGGATCCTACAATGAGCAGTTCTTC.

The J gene is TRBJ1-6, the V gene TRBV15; tentative D call: TRBD1 (5 bases). The CDR3 loop spans 15 amino acids. The V gene's germline CDR1 is LNHNV and CDR2 YYDKDF (reference sequence). The V and J ends lost 3 bases and 9 bases respectively, with 15 bases between them. CDR3 sequence reads: CATSRTRGSGSPLHF. The DNA of the CDR3 is TGTGCCACCAGCAGGACGCGGGGCTCGGGTTCACCCCTCCACTTT.

This clonotype was seen only a few times. This sequence joins TRBV29-1 and TRBJ1-6; no firm D call. Per the germline V gene, CDR1 is SQVTM and CDR2 is ANQGSEA. The CDR3 has 13 residues. The germline V and J ends were trimmed by 4 bases and 8 bases, with 12 bases remaining between them. The DNA of the CDR3 is TGCAGCGTTGTATATGAGATCTATTCACCCCTCCACTTT. It translates to CSVVYEIYSPLHF.

The chain uses TRBV5-4 and TRBJ2-7, with 13 bases matching TRBD2. The J call is doubtful: the DNA matches TRBJ2-5 better. Germline V gives CDR1 SGHNT, CDR2 YYREEE (reference sequence). The CDR3 covers 15 residues. The CDR3 sequence is CASSLTGLAGQTQYF. In DNA, the CDR3 is TGTGCCAGCAGCTTAACGGGACTAGCGGGACAGACCCAGTACTTC.

This rearrangement joins TRBV12-3 or TRBV12-4 to TRBJ1-1; 7 bases fit TRBD1. V gave up 5 bases and J gave up 3 bases; unmatched junction bases: 9. The CDR3 loop spans 15 amino acids. The chain's CDR3 is CASSPRQGWDTEAFF. CDR3 sequence (DNA): TGTGCCAGCAGTCCTCGACAGGGATGGGACACTGAAGCTTTCTTT.

V is TRBV7-2 and J is TRBJ2-3, with D unresolved. The length of the CDR3 is 14 residues. V lost 4 bases and J lost 0, with 8 bases in between. Germline CDR1 is SGHTA and CDR2 is FQGNSA. The CDR3 is CASSCQTSTDTQYF. In nucleotides, the CDR3 is TGTGCCAGCAGCTGCCAGACTAGCACAGATACGCAGTATTTT.

The genes are TRBV7-2 and TRBJ1-4; weak D call: TRBD1 (5 bases). The germline V and J ends were trimmed by 4 bases and 7 bases, with 13 bases remaining between them. There are 14 residues in the CDR3. The germline V gene encodes CDR1 SGHTA and CDR2 FQGNSA. The CDR3 region has the DNA TGTGCCAGCAGCTCGACAGAGATTGGTGAAAAACTGTTTTTT. Amino acid sequence: CASSSTEIGEKLFF.

Only one count was recorded for this clonotype. The V and J genes are TRBV5-6 and TRBJ2-3, with D unresolved. Trimming left V 2 bases short and J 0 bases short, with 7 bases between. CDR1 is SGHDT and CDR2 is YYEEEE in the germline V gene. The length of the CDR3 is 14 residues. The CDR3 nucleotides are TGTGCCAGCAGCTTTAGCCTTAGCACAGATACGCAGTATTTT. It specifies CASSFSLSTDTQYF.

Here the CDR3 reads CASIRRQGKDEQYF. The CDR3 DNA follows: TGTGCCAGCATCAGACGACAGGGGAAGGACGAGCAGTACTTC. The chain joins TRBV6-1 to TRBJ2-5; 8 bases map to TRBD1. The J call may not be correct, given that the DNA end is closer to TRBJ2-7. This CDR3 has 14 amino acids. Per germline, CDR1 MNHNS and CDR2 SASEGT.

J is TRBJ2-1 and V is TRBV29-1, with D hard to call. This CDR3 comprises 11 residues. Trimming left V 2 bases short and J 6 bases short, with 5 bases between. Germline V gene sequence: CDR1 SQVTM, CDR2 ANQGSEA. Here the CDR3 reads CSVEIGNEQFF. CDR3 sequence (DNA): TGCAGCGTTGAAATAGGCAATGAGCAGTTCTTC.

This clonotype has only a few counts. The chain combines TRBV5-1 with TRBJ2-1, with 8 bases that match TRBD1. The trim removed 4 bases at V and 8 bases at J, leaving 5 bases unmatched. In germline, CDR1 is SGHRS, CDR2 YFSETQ. The CDR3 spans 13 residues. Here the CDR3 DNA reads TGCGCCAGCAGCGAGGGACAGGCCCATGAGCAGTTCTTC. Residues: CASSEGQAHEQFF.

This clonotype occurred a few times. The rearrangement links TRBV5-1 to TRBJ2-1, with 8 nucleotides matching TRBD2. Unmatched junction bases numbered 14, after V lost 4 bases and J lost 5 bases. Looked up from germline, CDR1 is SGHRS and CDR2 is YFSETQ. CDR3 length: 17 amino acids. The CDR3 sequence is CASSPSGRAGENNEQFF. As DNA, the CDR3 is TGCGCCAGCAGCCCCTCGGGTAGAGCGGGAGAAAACAATGAGCAGTTCTTC. Combining the CDR3 with reference TRBV5-1 and TRBJ2-1 gives the whole variable domain KAGVTQTPRYLIKTRGQQVTLSCSPISGHRSVSWYQQTPGQGLQFLFEYFSETQRNKGNFPGRFSGRQFSNSRSEMNVSTLELGDSALYLCASSPSGRAGENNEQFFGPGTRLTVL.